The rows below give T cell receptor beta chains drawn from one sample of a study of Graves' ophthalmopathy and Graves' hyperthyroidism. TCRdb re-called the multiplex PCR reads with MiXCR, one entry per CDR3 protein. The sample gives 620,000 or so distinct CDR3 sequences, approximately 22% of which show up once; around 6.5% is in the top ten. The sample comprised peripheral blood. These TCRs come from a woman under 30 with stable Graves' hyperthyroidism. Some clones in this sample may be carry-over from other donors' samples. Both conserved end residues are part of each CDR3. The D gene is left open where the match is weak. Expanded clones get a size class; other rows say once, few or many, or leave the size out.

clone_size: few; d_call: -; v_call: TRBV24-1; j_call: TRBJ1-1; cdr3_nt: TGTGCCACCAGTCTCGGTCGGGTAGGGAACACTGAAGCTTTCTTT; cdr3_aa: CATSLGRVGNTEAFF
clone_size: few; d_call: -; v_call: TRBV20-1; j_call: TRBJ2-7; cdr3_nt: TGCAGTGCTACAGAGATGGGGCAGAAATCTACCTACGAGCAGTACTTC; cdr3_aa: CSATEMGQKSTYEQYF
clone_size: many; d_call: TRBD1; v_call: TRBV25-1; j_call: TRBJ1-2; cdr3_nt: TGTGCCAGCATAGGACAGGGGTATAACTATGGCTACACCTTC; cdr3_aa: CASIGQGYNYGYTF
clone_size: many; d_call: -; v_call: TRBV12-3/TRBV12-4; j_call: TRBJ1-5; cdr3_nt: TGTGCCAGCAGTCACAATAGCAATCAGCCCCAGCATTTT; cdr3_aa: CASSHNSNQPQHF
clone_size: -; d_call: -; v_call: TRBV2; j_call: TRBJ1-1; cdr3_nt: TGTGCCAGCAGACTAGGACAGTTCACTGAAGCTTTCTTT; cdr3_aa: CASRLGQFTEAFF
clone_size: -; d_call: TRBD1; v_call: TRBV6-1; j_call: TRBJ1-5; cdr3_nt: TGTGCCAGCAGTGATCGGACAGGGGGCGATCAGCCCCAGCATTTT; cdr3_aa: CASSDRTGGDQPQHF
clone_size: many; d_call: -; v_call: TRBV20-1; j_call: TRBJ2-6; cdr3_nt: TGCAGTGCTACTGACTCTGGGGCCAACGTCCTGACTTTC; cdr3_aa: CSATDSGANVLTF
clone_size: few; d_call: -; v_call: TRBV28; j_call: TRBJ2-5; cdr3_nt: TGTGCCAGCAGTAACACAGCTTACCAAGAGACCCAGTACTTC; cdr3_aa: CASSNTAYQETQYF
clone_size: many; d_call: -; v_call: TRBV12-3/TRBV12-4; j_call: TRBJ1-2; cdr3_nt: TGTGCCAGCAGTTTGGGGGAAGGGCCCGACACCTTC; cdr3_aa: CASSLGEGPDTF
clone_size: -; d_call: -; v_call: TRBV11-2; j_call: TRBJ1-2; cdr3_nt: TGTGCCAGCAGCTCCCCCCTAGGGGAATTTACAGGCTTCACCTTC; cdr3_aa: CASSSPLGEFTGFTF
clone_size: many; d_call: -; v_call: TRBV30; j_call: TRBJ1-3; cdr3_nt: TGTGCCTCTTCCAGGGGAACTGGAAACACCATATATTTT; cdr3_aa: CASSRGTGNTIYF
clone_size: many; d_call: -; v_call: TRBV28; j_call: TRBJ1-2; cdr3_nt: TGTGCCAGCAGTTTTGCTATCGGGGGCAGCTATGGCTACACCTTC; cdr3_aa: CASSFAIGGSYGYTF
clone_size: many; d_call: -; v_call: TRBV7-8; j_call: TRBJ2-5; cdr3_nt: TGTGCCAGCAGCATATCAGGGTCGGGGACCCAGTACTTC; cdr3_aa: CASSISGSGTQYF
clone_size: many; d_call: -; v_call: TRBV12-3/TRBV12-4; j_call: TRBJ1-1; cdr3_nt: TGTGCCAGCAGTCCAGTGGTGAACACTGAAGCTTTCTTT; cdr3_aa: CASSPVVNTEAFF
clone_size: few; d_call: -; v_call: TRBV24-1; j_call: TRBJ2-5; cdr3_nt: TGTGCCACCAGTGAGAACAGGGGTTTAGCGGCAGAGACCCAGTACTTC; cdr3_aa: CATSENRGLAAETQYF
clone_size: many; d_call: -; v_call: TRBV6-1; j_call: TRBJ1-2; cdr3_nt: TGTGCCAGCAGCGAATTGGGCAGAAACTATGGCTACACCTTC; cdr3_aa: CASSELGRNYGYTF
clone_size: many; d_call: TRBD1; v_call: TRBV5-1; j_call: TRBJ1-2; cdr3_nt: TGCGCCAGCAGCGAAGGACAGGGGAACTATGGCTACACCTTC; cdr3_aa: CASSEGQGNYGYTF
clone_size: -; d_call: -; v_call: TRBV12-3/TRBV12-4; j_call: TRBJ2-7; cdr3_nt: TGTGCCAGCAGCTGGGGGGGGCCTCCGACAGAGCAGTACTTC; cdr3_aa: CASSWGGPPTEQYF
clone_size: many; d_call: -; v_call: TRBV5-1; j_call: TRBJ1-1; cdr3_nt: TGCGCCAGCAGCTTCCGTCCAGAGATGAACACTGAAGCTTTCTTT; cdr3_aa: CASSFRPEMNTEAFF
clone_size: many; d_call: TRBD1; v_call: TRBV6-5; j_call: TRBJ2-7; cdr3_nt: TGTGCCAGCAGTTACCAGGGGGCTGGCGAGCAGTACTTC; cdr3_aa: CASSYQGAGEQYF
clone_size: once; d_call: -; v_call: TRBV20-1; j_call: TRBJ2-7; cdr3_nt: TGCAGTGCTAGTCAGGCAGTCGGGTCCCACGAGCAGTACTTC; cdr3_aa: CSASQAVGSHEQYF
clone_size: many; d_call: TRBD2; v_call: TRBV11-2; j_call: TRBJ2-7; cdr3_nt: TGTGCCAGCAACTTGGGGGGGGACTACGAGCAGTACTTC; cdr3_aa: CASNLGGDYEQYF
clone_size: many; d_call: TRBD1; v_call: TRBV6-2/TRBV6-3; j_call: TRBJ2-4; cdr3_nt: TGTGCCAGCAGTTATTCGACAGGGTTGAACATTCAGTACTTC; cdr3_aa: CASSYSTGLNIQYF
clone_size: many; d_call: TRBD2; v_call: TRBV20-1; j_call: TRBJ2-5; cdr3_nt: TGCAGTGCTAGAAGGGCTAGCGGGGATCAAGAGACCCAGTACTTC; cdr3_aa: CSARRASGDQETQYF
clone_size: few; d_call: -; v_call: TRBV20-1; j_call: TRBJ1-6; cdr3_nt: TGCAGTGCTGGAGTTTTTCAGGGACTAAATTCACCCCTCCACTTT; cdr3_aa: CSAGVFQGLNSPLHF
clone_size: many; d_call: -; v_call: TRBV6-1; j_call: TRBJ2-2; cdr3_nt: TGTGCCAGCAGTGAAGGCCCGAGGGCCGGGGAGCTGTTTTTT; cdr3_aa: CASSEGPRAGELFF
clone_size: -; d_call: -; v_call: TRBV30; j_call: TRBJ1-3; cdr3_nt: TGTGCCTGGAGTGGCGTCCAGAGCTCTGGAAACACCATATATTTT; cdr3_aa: CAWSGVQSSGNTIYF
clone_size: many; d_call: TRBD1; v_call: TRBV7-2; j_call: TRBJ1-1; cdr3_nt: TGTGCCAGCAGCTTATGGCAGGGGGCCGATGAAGCTTTCTTT; cdr3_aa: CASSLWQGADEAFF
clone_size: -; d_call: TRBD1; v_call: TRBV30; j_call: TRBJ1-2; cdr3_nt: TGTGCCTGGAGTGAGAGGACAGGGCCCTATGGCTACACCTTC; cdr3_aa: CAWSERTGPYGYTF
clone_size: -; d_call: -; v_call: TRBV6-1; j_call: TRBJ2-5; cdr3_nt: TGTGCCATCCCAAGAGGTTTTCTGGAGACCCAGTACTTC; cdr3_aa: CAIPRGFLETQYF
clone_size: many; d_call: -; v_call: TRBV19; j_call: TRBJ2-5; cdr3_nt: TGTGCCAGCGCCGATGTACGAGAGACCCAGTACTTC; cdr3_aa: CASADVRETQYF
clone_size: many; d_call: -; v_call: TRBV12-3/TRBV12-4; j_call: TRBJ1-1; cdr3_nt: TGTGCCAGCAGTTTGGTCGAGCGGGCGGCTTTCTTT; cdr3_aa: CASSLVERAAFF
clone_size: many; d_call: -; v_call: TRBV30; j_call: TRBJ1-5; cdr3_nt: TGTGCCTGGAGTGTACTCGGGGGGGGAGGTAGCAATCAGCCCCAGCATTTT; cdr3_aa: CAWSVLGGGGSNQPQHF
clone_size: -; d_call: -; v_call: TRBV6-1; j_call: TRBJ1-5; cdr3_nt: TGTGCCAGCAGTGAAAATGAGGGTAGCAATCAGCCCCAGCATTTT; cdr3_aa: CASSENEGSNQPQHF
clone_size: once; d_call: TRBD1; v_call: TRBV5-1; j_call: TRBJ2-7; cdr3_nt: TGCGCCAGCAGCTTGGGGCCAGGGGGCCTCTACGAGCAGTACTTC; cdr3_aa: CASSLGPGGLYEQYF
clone_size: many; d_call: -; v_call: TRBV20-1; j_call: TRBJ1-2; cdr3_nt: TGCAGTGCTGGAATACAGGGTTCCACCTTAGACTATGGCTACACCTTC; cdr3_aa: CSAGIQGSTLDYGYTF
clone_size: many; d_call: -; v_call: TRBV12-3/TRBV12-4; j_call: TRBJ1-1; cdr3_nt: TGTGCCAGCAGTTTATTCTTATCCATGAACACTGAAGCTTTCTTT; cdr3_aa: CASSLFLSMNTEAFF
clone_size: -; d_call: -; v_call: TRBV20-1; j_call: TRBJ1-2; cdr3_nt: TGCAGTGCGGAGTGGGGACGGAACATATATAACTATGGCTACACCTTC; cdr3_aa: CSAEWGRNIYNYGYTF
clone_size: -; d_call: -; v_call: TRBV30; j_call: TRBJ1-1; cdr3_nt: TGTGCCTGGAGCGGAAACCAGGGAACCGACGCTTTCTTT; cdr3_aa: CAWSGNQGTDAFF
clone_size: -; d_call: -; v_call: TRBV19; j_call: TRBJ1-5; cdr3_nt: TGTGCCAGTAGTATAGGAGTATATAGCAATCAGCCCCAGCATTTT; cdr3_aa: CASSIGVYSNQPQHF
clone_size: -; d_call: TRBD2; v_call: TRBV12-3/TRBV12-4; j_call: TRBJ2-2; cdr3_nt: TGTGCCAGCAGTTTAGAGCTAGCGGGGGTCACCGGGGAGCTGTTTTTT; cdr3_aa: CASSLELAGVTGELFF
clone_size: many; d_call: TRBD1; v_call: TRBV12-3/TRBV12-4; j_call: TRBJ1-2; cdr3_nt: TGTGCCAGCAGGGGTGGACAGGCCACTAACTATGGCTACACCTTC; cdr3_aa: CASRGGQATNYGYTF
clone_size: few; d_call: TRBD2; v_call: TRBV6-1; j_call: TRBJ2-5; cdr3_nt: TGTGCCAGCAGTGAACTCCCCGGACTAGCGGGGGGAGAGACCCAGTACTTC; cdr3_aa: CASSELPGLAGGETQYF
clone_size: many; d_call: TRBD1; v_call: TRBV12-3/TRBV12-4; j_call: TRBJ2-7; cdr3_nt: TGTGCCAGCAGTTTAACAGGGGCTTACTACGAGCAGTACTTC; cdr3_aa: CASSLTGAYYEQYF
clone_size: many; d_call: -; v_call: TRBV7-3; j_call: TRBJ2-4; cdr3_nt: TGTGCCAGCAGCTTACAGGGTCCTTTAAACATTCAGTACTTC; cdr3_aa: CASSLQGPLNIQYF
clone_size: -; d_call: -; v_call: TRBV18; j_call: TRBJ2-4; cdr3_nt: TGTGCCAGCTCACCCCCCGGGGAGGCGAACATTCAGTACTTC; cdr3_aa: CASSPPGEANIQYF
clone_size: -; d_call: -; v_call: TRBV29-1; j_call: TRBJ1-1; cdr3_nt: TGCAGCGTGGAAGACGATTCGAACACTGAAGCTTTCTTT; cdr3_aa: CSVEDDSNTEAFF
clone_size: -; d_call: -; v_call: TRBV24-1; j_call: TRBJ2-5; cdr3_nt: TGTGCCACCAGTAAGACGGGCCAAGAGACCCAGTACTTC; cdr3_aa: CATSKTGQETQYF
clone_size: -; d_call: TRBD2; v_call: TRBV20-1; j_call: TRBJ2-7; cdr3_nt: TGCAGTGCTAGCAAGCCCTGGGAGGGCGCAAGGATCGAGCAGTACTTC; cdr3_aa: CSASKPWEGARIEQYF
clone_size: many; d_call: TRBD1; v_call: TRBV27; j_call: TRBJ1-2; cdr3_nt: TGTGCCAGCAGTTTACAAGGGACAGATAACTATGGCTACACCTTC; cdr3_aa: CASSLQGTDNYGYTF
clone_size: once; d_call: -; v_call: TRBV7-3; j_call: TRBJ2-5; cdr3_nt: TGTGCCAGCAGCTTAATTGGGGGATCCGGGGAGACCCAGTACTTC; cdr3_aa: CASSLIGGSGETQYF
clone_size: many; d_call: TRBD1; v_call: TRBV19; j_call: TRBJ1-1; cdr3_nt: TGTGCCAGTAGTATTACCGGGACAGGGGGGACTGAAGCTTTCTTT; cdr3_aa: CASSITGTGGTEAFF
clone_size: many; d_call: TRBD1; v_call: TRBV27; j_call: TRBJ2-6; cdr3_nt: TGTGCCAGCGGGACAGGGGGGGCCAACGTCCTGACTTTC; cdr3_aa: CASGTGGANVLTF
clone_size: -; d_call: -; v_call: TRBV6-2/TRBV6-3; j_call: TRBJ2-7; cdr3_nt: TGTGCCAGCGGCTTATCTATTTGGGAGCAGTACTTC; cdr3_aa: CASGLSIWEQYF
clone_size: -; d_call: -; v_call: TRBV12-3/TRBV12-4; j_call: TRBJ2-7; cdr3_nt: TGTGCCAGCAGTCGAGGGTCAAGGGACGAGCAGTACTTC; cdr3_aa: CASSRGSRDEQYF
clone_size: many; d_call: -; v_call: TRBV12-3/TRBV12-4; j_call: TRBJ1-6; cdr3_nt: TGTGCCAGCAGCGAAAGGAGTTCACCCCTCCACTTT; cdr3_aa: CASSERSSPLHF
clone_size: once; d_call: -; v_call: TRBV6-2/TRBV6-3; j_call: TRBJ2-6; cdr3_nt: TGTGCCAGCAGTTACTCGGACAGCCGCTCTGGGGCCAACGTCCTGACTTTC; cdr3_aa: CASSYSDSRSGANVLTF
clone_size: -; d_call: TRBD1; v_call: TRBV5-6; j_call: TRBJ2-5; cdr3_nt: TGTGCCAGCAGCCTCTTTGACAGGGGGGTATTGAAGACCCAGTACTTC; cdr3_aa: CASSLFDRGVLKTQYF
clone_size: few; d_call: -; v_call: TRBV12-3/TRBV12-4; j_call: TRBJ2-5; cdr3_nt: TGTGCCAGCAGTTTCTTGGCTGAGAAAGAGACCCAGTACTTC; cdr3_aa: CASSFLAEKETQYF